This TCR beta chain stems from a study of cytomegalovirus exposure and HLA in healthy donors. Comments on this clone: No antigen is known for it.

Study-wide results and caveats: Later analysis identified about 17,000 TCR beta sequences associated with HLA alleles, using a false discovery rate threshold of 0.05. Per published reports, the classifier diagnosed cytomegalovirus status with high specificity and sensitivity. Most observed TCR sequences were rare, whereas some public TCRs were detected in many donors. Several V segments, TRBV6-2 and TRBV6-3 among them, could not be told apart and were dropped.

Germline values: CDR1 MDHEN, CDR2 SYDVKM. This CDR3 region has 13 residues. V dropped 3 bases and J dropped 7 bases, with 13 bases sitting between them. PCR used 60 Vbeta primers and 13 Jbeta primers. Sequencing was performed with immunoSEQ multiplex PCR; in TCRdb, only in-frame clones are kept and a portion is missing. The table includes some 120,000 clones, just under 80% detected once. The clonotype was recovered from a man aged 25 to 40 in good health and CMV-seronegative. The chain couples TRBV28 to TRBJ2-7; weak D call: TRBD2 (6 bases). What was sequenced was PBMCs. The CDR3 region is CASSFRGSPEQYF. The CDR3 coding sequence is TGTGCCAGCAGTTTCCGGGGGAGCCCGGAGCAGTACTTC.